This entry lists 20 T cell receptor beta chains sequenced from one sample in a study of blood T cell repertoires in COVID-19. Generated by immunoSEQ multiplex PCR, the TCRdb table keeps only in-frame clones and is missing some. The sample yields approximately 27,000 clones, over 75% seen once. The sample consisted of peripheral blood. These receptors were taken from a woman aged 45-65 years with active COVID-19.

The table lists this clone with a count of one. The rearrangement joins TRBV27 to TRBJ2-1, with D possibly TRBD2 on 6 matching bases. V lost 3 bases and J 2 bases, leaving 14 bases between the germline ends. Germline lookup yields CDR1 MNHEY and CDR2 SMNVEV (reference sequence). The CDR3 contains 16 residues. CDR3 sequence: CASSLVGSAPYNEQFF. The CDR3 DNA reads TGTGCCAGCAGTTTGGTCGGGAGTGCCCCCTACAATGAGCAGTTCTTC.

This sequence joins TRBV29-1 and TRBJ2-3; tentatively, D is TRBD2 (5 bases). The germline V gene encodes CDR1 SQVTM and CDR2 ANQGSEA. CDR3 length: 15 amino acids. The germline V and J ends were trimmed by 3 bases and 1 base, with 14 bases remaining between them. Written as DNA, the CDR3 is TGCAGCGTTGACTGGGCGGAGAGGGGCACAGATACGCAGTATTTT. Amino acids: CSVDWAERGTDTQYF.

J is TRBJ2-1 and V is TRBV28; 11 bases are shared with TRBD2. After removal of 6 bases from V and 4 bases from J, the junction contained 8 bases not matched to a gene. CDR1 is MDHEN and CDR2 is SYDVKM in the germline V gene. This CDR3 has 16 amino acids. The CDR3 region is CASSRPGLADYNEQFF. In DNA, the CDR3 is TGTGCCAGCAGCCGTCCGGGACTAGCGGATTACAATGAGCAGTTCTTC. The full variable domain, its missing parts supplied by reference TRBV28 and TRBJ2-1, is DVKVTQSSRYLVKRTGEKVFLECVQDMDHENMFWYRQDPGLGLRLIYFSYDVKMKEKGDIPEGYSVSREKKERFSLILESASTNQTSMYLCASSRPGLADYNEQFFGPGTRLTVL.

The chain has TRBV19 and TRBJ1-5; perhaps TRBD1 as D (6 bases). V lost 3 bases and J 5 bases, leaving 14 bases between the germline ends. Germline V CDR1 and CDR2: LNHDA, SQIVND (reference sequence). CDR3 size: 15 residues. The DNA for the CDR3 is TGTGCCAGTAGTATGGATTTCCAGGGGTATCAGCCCCAGCATTTT. Protein product: CASSMDFQGYQPQHF.

The rearrangement links TRBV5-1 to TRBJ2-7; TRBD1 is a possible D gene (6 bases). Germline V gene lookup returns CDR1 SGHRS and CDR2 YFSETQ. The CDR3 extends over 15 amino acids. Trimming removed 7 bases from V and 4 bases from J, with 21 bases in between. In nucleotides, the CDR3 is TGCGCCAGCGGGGCGGGTGGGGGCTTGGGATACGAGCAGTACTTC. It encodes CASGAGGGLGYEQYF.

The chain couples TRBV30 to TRBJ2-3, with unresolved D. The CDR3 totals 15 residues. Germline V gene lookup returns CDR1 GTSNPN and CDR2 SVGIG (reference sequence). V was pared by 0 bases and J by 5 bases, with 15 bases between. The CDR3 loop is CAWSVLHSLGDTQYF. The CDR3 DNA sequence: TGTGCCTGGAGTGTACTACACTCCTTGGGAGATACGCAGTATTTT. The entire variable domain, with the rest obtained from reference TRBV30 and TRBJ2-3, is as follows: SQTIHQWPATLVQPVGSPLSLECTVEGTSNPNLYWYRQAAGRGLQLLFYSVGIGQISSEVPQNLSASRPQDRQFILSSKKLLLSDSGFYLCAWSVLHSLGDTQYFGPGTRLTVL.

CDR3 region: CASSESGQASYEQYF. The CDR3 region has the DNA TGTGCCAGCAGCGAGTCGGGACAGGCCTCCTACGAGCAGTACTTC. The chain joins TRBV9 to TRBJ2-7; TRBD1 aligns across 8 bases. This CDR3 has 15 amino acids. Germline CDR1 and CDR2: SGDLS and YYNGEE. V trimming: 3 bases; J trimming: 0 bases; junction bases outside the gene matches: 5.

This sequence joins TRBV5-1 and TRBJ1-2, with D maybe TRBD1 (6 bases). This CDR3 spans 14 amino acids. V lost 1 base, J lost 2 bases, and 9 bases lay in between. Per the germline V gene, CDR1 is SGHRS and CDR2 is YFSETQ. The CDR3 region is CASSLSGENYGYTF. The CDR3 nucleotides read TGCGCCAGCAGCTTGTCAGGGGAGAACTATGGCTACACCTTC.

The chain links TRBV24-1 to TRBJ2-1; weak D call: TRBD2 (6 bases). The CDR3 loop spans 13 amino acids. V was clipped by 9 bases and J by 4 bases, with 12 bases between them. Germline V gene lookup returns CDR1 KGHDR and CDR2 SFDVKD. The DNA of the CDR3 is TGTGCCACCGGCGGCGGGGCTTACAATGAGCAGTTCTTC. Its translation is CATGGGAYNEQFF.

The gene calls are TRBV29-1 and TRBJ1-2; the D is unclear. The germline V gene has CDR1 SQVTM and CDR2 ANQGSEA. Trimming removed 3 bases at V and 7 bases at J, with 24 bases between. The CDR3 is made up of 16 amino acids. The CDR3 is CSVDHGGLALSGGYTF. CDR3 DNA sequence: TGCAGCGTTGATCATGGAGGGTTGGCGCTATCTGGTGGCTACACCTTC.

The chain links TRBV6-5 to TRBJ2-1, with 10 bases identical to TRBD2. CDR1 is MNHEY, CDR2 SVGAGI, per germline. V shed 5 bases and J 6 bases; nucleotides not matched to a gene: 7. The CDR3 consists of 15 residues. DNA for the CDR3: TGTGCCAGCAGTATGGTAGCGGGAGGTGTCAATGAGCAGTTCTTC. This encodes CASSMVAGGVNEQFF.

The J gene is TRBJ1-1, the V gene TRBV9; 7 bases agree with TRBD1. The CDR3 runs to 16 residues. CDR1 is SGDLS and CDR2 is YYNGEE in the germline V gene. V shed 4 bases and J 5 bases; nucleotides not matched to a gene: 14. As DNA, the CDR3 is TGTGCCAGCAGCCAGGCAATACAGGGGTCGGGAACTGAAGCTTTCTTT. Its protein is CASSQAIQGSGTEAFF.

The chain employs TRBV7-8 and TRBJ2-5; possibly TRBD2 for D (6 bases). CDR3 length: 15 amino acids. V lost 1 base, J lost 3 bases, and 12 bases lay in between. From germline, CDR1 is SGHVS and CDR2 FQNEAQ. The CDR3: CASSLGGLREETQYF. The CDR3 coding sequence is TGTGCCAGCAGCTTAGGGGGACTCCGAGAAGAGACCCAGTACTTC.

The chain recombines TRBV27 with TRBJ2-1; 12 bases align to TRBD2. V lost 5 bases and J lost 2; bases outside the gene matches: 7. Germline-derived CDR1 and CDR2 are MNHEY and SMNVEV (reference sequence). The CDR3 has 17 residues. CDR3 residues: CASSPRTSGTTYNEQFF. CDR3 DNA: TGTGCCAGCAGTCCCCGGACTAGCGGGACAACCTACAATGAGCAGTTCTTC.

The chain employs TRBV7-9 and TRBJ1-4; D is possibly TRBD1 (6 bases). Trimming removed 1 base at V and 7 bases at J, with 10 bases between. This CDR3 has 14 amino acids. Germline CDR1 is SEHNR and CDR2 is FQNEAQ (reference sequence). CDR3 DNA: TGTGCCAGCAGCTTAGTGGGGGGGCCTGAAAAACTGTTTTTT. Amino acid sequence: CASSLVGGPEKLFF.

CDR3 bases: TGTGCCAGCAGATTCGGGGTCGGCACTGAAGCTTTCTTT. Its translation: CASRFGVGTEAFF. The rearrangement uses TRBV7-8 and TRBJ1-1; D call uncertain. Germline V gene sequence: CDR1 SGHVS, CDR2 FQNEAQ. Trimming left V 6 bases short and J 4 bases short, with 12 bases between. The CDR3 covers 13 residues.

V gene TRBV3-1 (or the pseudogene TRBV3-2) combines with J gene TRBJ1-1, with no clear D. CDR1 is LGHDT, CDR2 YNNKEL, per germline (reference sequence). V was cut by 2 bases and J by 0 bases, with 7 bases left in between. The CDR3 spans 14 residues. CDR3 bases: TGTGCCAGCAGCCAACGCCAGATGAACACTGAAGCTTTCTTT. Its translation is CASSQRQMNTEAFF.

The genes are TRBV2 and TRBJ1-6, with a weak D call TRBD1 (6 bases). V gave up 4 bases and J gave up 7 bases, with 11 bases separating them. The germline gives CDR1 SNHLY, CDR2 FYNNEI. The length of the CDR3 is 14 residues. CDR3 nucleotide sequence: TGTGCCAGCAGTGTTTTGGGGGCGAATTCACCCCTCCACTTT. Amino acid sequence: CASSVLGANSPLHF.

The CDR3: CASSLGWRGGGETQYF. DNA of the CDR3: TGTGCCAGCAGCTTAGGATGGAGGGGGGGTGGAGAGACCCAGTACTTC. The chain uses TRBV7-6 and TRBJ2-5, with D possibly being TRBD2 (7 bases). From germline, CDR1 is SGHVS and CDR2 FNYEAQ. Deletions cut 1 base from V and 4 bases from J, with 16 bases between. This CDR3 is built from 16 residues. The full variable domain, completed using reference TRBV7-6 and TRBJ2-5, is GAGVSQSPRYKVTKRGQDVALRCDPISGHVSLYWYRQALGQGPEFLTYFNYEAQQDKSGLPNDRFSAERPEGSISTLTIQRTEQRDSAMYRCASSLGWRGGGETQYFGPGTRLLVL.

The V call is TRBV2, the J call TRBJ2-1; TRBD1 agrees at 7 bases. V was clipped by 9 bases and J by 5 bases; unmatched bases: 7. This CDR3 comprises 13 residues. Germline CDR1 SNHLY, CDR2 FYNNEI. The CDR3 spells CASKQDRNNEQFF. The CDR3 nucleotides read TGTGCCAGTAAACAGGACAGGAACAATGAGCAGTTCTTC.